The following is a T cell receptor beta chain sequence with its context. The antigen is undetermined. This sample is drawn from a study of CXCR3-negative and CXCR3-positive naive CD8 T cells. The study, taken as a whole, reports: CXCR3-expressing naive cells carried TRB CDR3s more hydrophobic than those of CXCR3-negative naive cells.

Researchers prepared the TRB cDNA libraries using 5' RACE with UMI labels. From the 5' RACE reads, TCRdb lists one entry per CDR3 protein and no DNA. In total, the table holds under 150,000 distinct CDR3 sequences. CDR1 and CDR2 (germline): MNHEY, SVGAGI. The CDR3 contains 14 residues. This sequence was found in a human donor in good health. Some clones in this sample may be carry-over from other donors' samples. The chain is built from TRBV6-5 and TRBJ2-7; the TCRdb D gene call, TRBD2, has no DNA to confirm it. Sequenced material: naive CXCR3+ CD8+ T cells from blood. Subset described: CD45RO-CCR7+CD27+CD95- naive CD8+ T cells expressing CXCR3 (TNR3+). The CDR3 spells CASSPLGPPYEQYF.